These 11 T cell receptor beta chains came from one sample sequenced in a study of a mutant IDH1 vaccine in newly diagnosed glioma. Time point: week 11, during vaccination. In every dose of vaccine, 300 ug of mutant IDH1 20-mer peptide was given alongside topical imiquimod. Repertoires were generated with immunoSEQ multiplex PCR, while TCRdb's copy carries only in-frame clones and drops some. The data contain 40,000 to 55,000 clones, over 75% of them singletons. Their target antigens are unknown. Sequenced material: PBMCs, taken from a glioma patient whose treatment included an IDH1 peptide vaccine. The receptors shown here come from a man aged 50 to 59 with glioma.

V usage is TRBV9 and J usage is TRBJ2-3, with TRBD2 matching 8 bases. The CDR3 spans 16 residues. V was clipped by 1 base and J by 2 bases; unmatched bases: 6. Germline-derived CDR1 and CDR2 are SGDLS and YYNGEE. CDR3: CASSVQAGEFTDTQYF. CDR3 nucleotides: TGTGCCAGCAGCGTACAAGCGGGGGAATTCACAGATACGCAGTATTTT.

The V call is TRBV4-2, the J call TRBJ2-3, with 7 bases aligning to TRBD2. CDR3 length: 17 amino acids. Germline assignment: CDR1 LGHNA and CDR2 YNFKEQ. V was pared by 0 bases and J by 3 bases, with 9 bases of the junction left unmatched. CDR3 loop: CASSQDQREGGTDTQYF. The CDR3 DNA reads TGTGCCAGCAGCCAAGATCAGAGGGAGGGAGGTACAGATACGCAGTATTTT.

The V call is TRBV4-1, the J call TRBJ1-2; 8 nucleotides match TRBD1. The CDR3 totals 13 residues. The junction had 1 base not matched to a gene; V was cut back by 4 bases and J by 3 bases. Germline CDR1 is MGHRA and CDR2 is YSYEKL. The CDR3 DNA reads as TGCGCCAGCAGCCCGGACAGGGACTATGGCTACACCTTC. Translated, it gives CASSPDRDYGYTF.

This rearrangement joins TRBV6-5 to TRBJ1-2, with 7 bases identical to TRBD1. Unmatched junction bases numbered 8, after V lost 6 bases and J lost 4 bases. The germline CDR1 and CDR2 sequences are MNHEY and SVGAGI. This CDR3 has 14 amino acids. CDR3 nucleotide sequence: TGTGCCAGCAGCCGATCTTGGGACAGCTATGGCTACACCTTC. Amino acids: CASSRSWDSYGYTF.

The chain combines TRBV29-1 with TRBJ1-4; 7 positions match TRBD1. J gave up 8 bases and V 0 bases, and 12 bases lay outside the gene matches. This CDR3 region has 16 residues. The germline gives CDR1 SQVTM, CDR2 ANQGSEA. The CDR3, as DNA: TGCAGCGTTGAAGATCCGGAACAGGACAGGAGCGAAAAACTGTTTTTT. Translation gives CSVEDPEQDRSEKLFF.

This clone was counted once. The chain joins TRBV9 to TRBJ2-5; 8 bases are shared with TRBD2. V shed 4 bases and J 5 bases; nucleotides not matched to a gene: 16. Germline CDR1 reads SGDLS; CDR2 reads YYNGEE. The CDR3 has 17 amino acids. CDR3 sequence (DNA): TGTGCCAGCAGCCCCCGGGTGGGGCTAGCGGGCTGGGAGACCCAGTACTTC. It encodes CASSPRVGLAGWETQYF.

This clone was picked up one time. The chain combines TRBV10-3 with TRBJ2-2; a possible D gene is TRBD1 (8 bases). With 10 bases removed from V and 6 bases from J, the gap between germline ends came to 15 bases. Germline V CDR1 and CDR2: ENHRY, SYGVKD. The CDR3 covers 13 residues. CDR3: CATGQGGSGELFF. The CDR3 DNA sequence: TGTGCCACCGGACAGGGAGGGTCCGGGGAGCTGTTTTTT.

This sequence joins TRBV10-2 and TRBJ2-7; 10 bases are shared with TRBD2. J was trimmed by 4 bases and V by 9 bases; bases with no gene match: 6. Germline V gene data show CDR1 as WSHSY and CDR2 as SAAADI. This CDR3 comprises 13 residues. CDR3 amino acids: CASRGSGRYEQYF. The DNA of the CDR3 is TGCGCCAGTAGAGGTAGCGGGAGGTACGAGCAGTACTTC.

This chain links TRBV6-5 with TRBJ1-5; the match to TRBD1 covers 8 bases. Germline V gene data show CDR1 as MNHEY and CDR2 as SVGAGI. V dropped 6 bases and J dropped 2; count of bases not matched to a gene: 3. The CDR3 has 14 amino acids. The CDR3 nucleotides are TGTGCCAGCAGGGCAGGGGGCGGCAATCAGCCCCAGCATTTT. Its protein is CASRAGGGNQPQHF.

The chain joins TRBV28 to TRBJ2-2; D is undetermined. From germline, CDR1 is MDHEN and CDR2 SYDVKM. V was shortened by 5 bases and J by 7 bases, with 11 bases between the two germline ends. The CDR3 is made up of 13 amino acids. The CDR3 here is CASSRTPGGELFF. DNA of the CDR3: TGTGCCAGCAGTCGGACCCCCGGCGGGGAGCTGTTTTTT.

The rearrangement links TRBV27 to TRBJ1-5, with D maybe TRBD1 (6 bases). V dropped 3 bases and J dropped 4 bases, with 16 bases sitting between them. The CDR3 consists of 16 residues. The germline V gene encodes CDR1 MNHEY and CDR2 SMNVEV (reference sequence). In DNA form, the CDR3 reads TGTGCCAGCAGTTTCTCCAGCAGGGGAGGTAATCAGCCCCAGCATTTT. As protein: CASSFSSRGGNQPQHF.